Each of the 21 T cell receptor beta chains below was sequenced from the same sample in a study of cytomegalovirus exposure and HLA in healthy donors. The PCR employed 60 Vbeta primers together with 13 Jbeta primers. Profiled with immunoSEQ multiplex PCR; TCRdb holds only in-frame clones, not every one. Of roughly 100,000 clones listed, approximately 75% are singletons. Material for sequencing was PBMCs. The source of these receptors is a woman in her 40s in good health and CMV-seronegative.

CDR3 in amino acids: CASSGLAGGYSGELFF. The CDR3 DNA reads as TGTGCCAGCAGCGGACTAGCGGGGGGGTATTCCGGGGAGCTGTTTTTT. The chain couples TRBV2 to TRBJ2-2; TRBD2 matches at 15 bases. The trim removed 6 bases at V and 6 bases at J, leaving 5 bases unmatched. Germline V CDR1 and CDR2: SNHLY, FYNNEI. The CDR3 is 16 residues long.

CDR3 loop: CASSGRGGASDTQYF. CDR3 sequence (DNA): TGTGCCAGCAGCGGAAGGGGGGGGGCTAGCGATACGCAGTATTTT. The rearrangement links TRBV4-2 to TRBJ2-3, with D possibly matching TRBD2 (7 bases). Germline loops: CDR1 LGHNA, CDR2 YNFKEQ. This CDR3 is built from 15 residues. With 5 bases removed from V and 6 bases from J, the gap between germline ends came to 18 bases.

The gene calls are TRBV7-2 and TRBJ2-7; a weak D match, TRBD1 (5 bases). The CDR3 totals 14 residues. V was pared by 2 bases and J by 3 bases, with 11 bases between. Germline lookup yields CDR1 SGHTA and CDR2 FQGNSA. The DNA of the CDR3 is TGTGCCAGCAGCTTATCAGACAGATACTACGAGCAGTACTTC. Residues: CASSLSDRYYEQYF.

The rearrangement joins TRBV29-1 to TRBJ2-7, with 8 bases aligning to TRBD1. This CDR3 is 14 amino acids long. V was pared by 2 bases and J by 4 bases, with 7 bases of the junction left unmatched. Germline CDR1 is SQVTM and CDR2 is ANQGSEA. The CDR3 DNA reads TGCAGCGTTGAATCCGGACAGGGTCGGTACGAGCAGTACTTC. It yields the protein CSVESGQGRYEQYF.

In its sample, this clone was seen a few times. The V and J genes are TRBV20-1 and TRBJ2-5; tentative D call: TRBD1 (6 bases). Germline CDR1 reads DFQATT; CDR2 reads SNEGSKA (reference sequence). This CDR3 is 11 amino acids long. V was cut by 7 bases and J by 4 bases, with 10 bases left in between. This CDR3 reads CSGRRGETQYF. CDR3 DNA sequence: TGCAGTGGTCGCAGGGGAGAGACCCAGTACTTC.

The rearrangement links TRBV29-1 to TRBJ2-1; TRBD2 agrees at 8 bases. From germline, CDR1 is SQVTM and CDR2 ANQGSEA. There are 14 residues in the CDR3. V was clipped by 8 bases and J by 7 bases; unmatched bases: 13. The CDR3 DNA reads TGCAGCTTAGCTCGGCTAGCGGGCTATAATGAGCAGTTCTTC. It yields the protein CSLARLAGYNEQFF.

The V and J genes are TRBV5-8 and TRBJ2-3; D gene unclear. V gave up 0 bases and J gave up 3 bases, with 8 bases separating them. Germline V gene data show CDR1 as SGHTS and CDR2 as YDEGEE. The CDR3 spans 14 residues. The CDR3 sequence is CASSLDPNTDTQYF. The CDR3 DNA is TGTGCCAGCAGCTTGGATCCTAATACAGATACGCAGTATTTT.

The chain carries TRBV6-5 and TRBJ2-1; 9 nucleotides line up with TRBD2. Unmatched junction bases numbered 4, after V lost 5 bases and J lost 2 bases. This CDR3 comprises 15 residues. Germline V lookup: CDR1 MNHEY, CDR2 SVGAGI. CDR3 coding DNA: TGTGCCAGCAGTCCGGTAGCGGGAGCCTACAATGAGCAGTTCTTC. The encoded protein is CASSPVAGAYNEQFF.

CDR3 in DNA: TGCGCCAGCAGCCTCGGACAGGCCAACAATCAGCCCCAGCATTTT. It yields the protein CASSLGQANNQPQHF. The gene calls are TRBV5-1 and TRBJ1-5, with TRBD1 matching 7 bases. V gave up 4 bases and J gave up 3 bases; unmatched junction bases: 7. The CDR3 has 15 amino acids. Germline-derived CDR1 and CDR2 are SGHRS and YFSETQ.

This clone was seen a handful of times. The chain uses TRBV15 and TRBJ2-3, with D possibly TRBD2 on 7 matching bases. The V gene lost 1 base and the J gene lost 4 bases, with 15 bases spanning the gap. The CDR3 covers 16 residues. In germline, CDR1 is LNHNV, CDR2 YYDKDF (reference sequence). Written as DNA, the CDR3 is TGTGCCACCAGCAGAGCCCAGGGAGGGGGGGCAGATACGCAGTATTTT. Protein sequence: CATSRAQGGGADTQYF. The complete variable domain, with remaining parts taken from reference TRBV15 and TRBJ2-3, reads DAMVIQNPRYQVTQFGKPVTLSCSQTLNHNVMYWYQQKSSQAPKLLFHYYDKDFNNEADTPDNFQSRRPNTSFCFLDIRSPGLGDTAMYLCATSRAQGGGADTQYFGPGTRLTVL.

Here the CDR3 DNA reads TGTGCCAGCAGCCCACTACAGGGGGATGATCAGCCCCAGCATTTT. This codes for CASSPLQGDDQPQHF. The rearrangement links TRBV9 to TRBJ1-5, with TRBD1 matching 8 bases. Germline V CDR1 and CDR2: SGDLS, YYNGEE. Unmatched junction bases numbered 8, after V lost 4 bases and J lost 5 bases. This CDR3 is built from 15 residues.

The J gene is TRBJ1-3, the V gene TRBV7-9, with D uncertain. Trimming stripped 5 bases from V and 2 bases from J, with 10 bases between. CDR1 is SEHNR and CDR2 is FQNEAQ in the germline V gene (reference sequence). This CDR3 has 14 residues. In nucleotides, the CDR3 is TGTGCCAGCAGCCCTTCCCTAACTGGAAACACCATATATTTT. Protein sequence: CASSPSLTGNTIYF.

This clone was counted only a few times. The chain employs TRBV19 and TRBJ2-5, with 7 bases fitting TRBD2. The CDR3 is made up of 20 amino acids. Germline CDR1 LNHDA, CDR2 SQIVND (reference sequence). Losses at the gene ends were 3 bases for V and 1 base for J; bases not matched to a gene: 20. CDR3 DNA sequence: TGTGCCAGTAGTATTTCAGGGCTAGCGGATCAGTACGGGCTCCAAGAGACCCAGTACTTC. Translated, it gives CASSISGLADQYGLQETQYF.

This chain connects TRBV30 to TRBJ1-3; D is uncertain. With 2 bases removed from V and 0 bases from J, the gap between germline ends came to 17 bases. The CDR3 spans 17 residues. The germline V gene encodes CDR1 GTSNPN and CDR2 SVGIG (reference sequence). CDR3 coding DNA: TGTGCCTGGAGTCCTCTCCTGACTCCGTTCTCTGGAAACACCATATATTTT. Translating it yields CAWSPLLTPFSGNTIYF.

The V gene is TRBV18, the J gene TRBJ2-2; the D gene is possibly TRBD1 (5 bases). The CDR3 runs to 16 residues. The germline V gene has CDR1 KGHSH and CDR2 LQKENI. Trimming pared 5 bases from V and 5 bases from J, leaving 18 bases between. Here the CDR3 reads CASSKAGPSGTGELFF. CDR3 nucleotide sequence: TGTGCCAGCTCAAAAGCAGGGCCCTCGGGTACCGGGGAGCTGTTTTTT.

The chain is built from TRBV29-1 and TRBJ1-2; maybe TRBD1 (6 bases). Germline CDR1 and CDR2: SQVTM and ANQGSEA. The CDR3 runs to 13 residues. V was trimmed by 2 bases and J by 8 bases, leaving 15 bases between them. The CDR3 protein is CSVELTGSGGYTF. The CDR3 nucleotides read TGCAGCGTTGAACTTACAGGGTCTGGGGGCTACACCTTC.

This clone has only a few counts. The rearrangement uses TRBV25-1 and TRBJ2-1; 8 bases align to TRBD1. V was clipped by 1 base and J by 8 bases; unmatched bases: 10. CDR1 is MGHDK, CDR2 SYGVNS, per germline. CDR3 length: 16 amino acids. The CDR3 reads CASSESRAGGVDEQFF. CDR3 in DNA: TGTGCCAGCAGTGAATCTCGGGCAGGGGGCGTAGATGAGCAGTTCTTC. The complete variable domain, with remaining parts taken from reference TRBV25-1 and TRBJ2-1, reads EADIYQTPRYLVIGTGKKITLECSQTMGHDKMYWYQQDPGMELHLIHYSYGVNSTEKGDLSSESTVSRIRTEHFPLTLESARPSHTSQYLCASSESRAGGVDEQFFGPGTRLTVL.

The V call is TRBV11-3, the J call TRBJ2-2; maybe TRBD2 (6 bases). V was pared by 1 base and J by 4 bases, with 10 bases between. The CDR3 runs 15 residues. Germline CDR1 and CDR2: SGHNT and YENEEA. The CDR3 region is CASSLARDSTGELFF. In nucleotides, the CDR3 is TGTGCCAGCAGCTTAGCCCGGGACTCCACCGGGGAGCTGTTTTTT.

V gene TRBV11-2 combines with J gene TRBJ2-5; 8 bases are a match to TRBD2. This CDR3 has 15 residues. The junction had 7 bases not matched to a gene; V was cut back by 2 bases and J by 5 bases. The germline gives CDR1 SGHAT, CDR2 FQNNGV. CDR3 nucleotide sequence: TGTGCCAGCAGCTTACTTCGGGGGGGAGGCGAGACCCAGTACTTC. It encodes CASSLLRGGGETQYF.

This clone showed up just a few times. This chain uses TRBV11-3 with TRBJ2-1; 10 nucleotides match TRBD1. J gave up 6 bases and V 4 bases, and 12 bases lay outside the gene matches. CDR3 size: 17 residues. In germline, CDR1 is SGHNT, CDR2 YENEEA. CDR3 region: CASSSSRDRGRSNEQFF. The CDR3 DNA follows: TGTGCCAGCAGCTCCTCCCGGGACAGGGGACGCTCCAATGAGCAGTTCTTC.

This chain joins TRBV5-6 and TRBJ2-3, with D perhaps TRBD1 (5 bases). The CDR3 has 14 residues. Germline lookup yields CDR1 SGHDT and CDR2 YYEEEE. Trimming removed 5 bases at V and 11 bases at J, with 21 bases between. The CDR3 sequence is CASRESRQPLKQYF. In DNA form, the CDR3 reads TGTGCCAGCAGAGAGAGCAGACAGCCCTTAAAGCAGTATTTT. The whole variable domain, remainder taken from reference TRBV5-6 and TRBJ2-3, is DAGVTQSPTHLIKTRGQQVTLRCSPKSGHDTVSWYQQALGQGPQFIFQYYEEEERQRGNFPDRFSGHQFPNYSSELNVNALLLGDSALYLCASRESRQPLKQYFGPGTRLTVL.